This T cell receptor (beta chain) stems from a study of cytomegalovirus exposure and HLA in healthy donors. Study-level findings and limits: Later analysis demonstrated an association between a missense DCLRE1C variant and TCR beta V- and J-gene trimming. Apart from CMV serostatus, no immune exposure information was available.

The PCR made use of 60 Vbeta and 13 Jbeta primers. Sequencing was performed with immunoSEQ multiplex PCR; in TCRdb, only in-frame clones are kept and a portion is missing. The table lists about 180,000 clones, 77% of them singletons. Trimming removed 5 bases at V and 2 bases at J, with 15 bases between. The germline gives CDR1 SEHNR, CDR2 FQNEAQ (reference sequence). CDR3 size: 15 residues. Comment on this clone: Its antigen is currently unknown.

Sequencing used PBMCs. The chain joins TRBV7-9 to TRBJ1-1; D unclear. The sequence derives from a man between 18 and 29 years old in good health and CMV-seronegative. CDR3 in amino acids: CASSASGKGNTEAFF. CDR3 nucleotides: TGTGCCAGCAGCGCCTCGGGGAAAGGTAACACTGAAGCTTTCTTT. Supplemented by reference TRBV7-9 and TRBJ1-1, the full variable domain reads DTGVSQNPRHKITKRGQNVTFRCDPISEHNRLYWYRQTLGQGPEFLTYFQNEAQLEKSRLLSDRFSAERPKGSFSTLEIQRTEQGDSAMYLCASSASGKGNTEAFFGQGTRLTVV.